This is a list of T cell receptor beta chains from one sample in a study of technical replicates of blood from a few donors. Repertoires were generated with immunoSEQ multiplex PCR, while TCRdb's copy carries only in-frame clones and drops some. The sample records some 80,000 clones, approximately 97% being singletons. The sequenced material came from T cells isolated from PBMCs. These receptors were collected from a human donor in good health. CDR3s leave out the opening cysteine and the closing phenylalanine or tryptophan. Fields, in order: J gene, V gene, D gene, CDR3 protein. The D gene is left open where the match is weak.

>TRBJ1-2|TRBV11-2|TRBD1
ASSRGQGFYGYT
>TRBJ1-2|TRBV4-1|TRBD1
ASKKTQGPPNYGYT
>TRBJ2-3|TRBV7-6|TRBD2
ASSLVVAGGGTDTQY
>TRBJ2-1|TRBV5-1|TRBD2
ASSLVMSAETSGGAWF
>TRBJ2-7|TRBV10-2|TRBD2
ASRLTSGSLYEQY
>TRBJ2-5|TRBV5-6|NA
ASSKQDTQETQY
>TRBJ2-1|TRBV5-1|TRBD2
ASSPLAAPYNEQF
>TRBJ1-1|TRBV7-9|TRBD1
ASSGQGLLLNTEAF
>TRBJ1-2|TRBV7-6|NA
ASSLGENYGYT
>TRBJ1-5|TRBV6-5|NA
ASSPTGPGDQPQH
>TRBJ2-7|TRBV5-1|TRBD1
ASSLGQGSSYEQY
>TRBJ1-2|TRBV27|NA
ASSHRPDPVGRYT
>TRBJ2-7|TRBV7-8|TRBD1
ASSGGTGGNEQY
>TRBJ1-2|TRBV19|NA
ATRRPPYGYT
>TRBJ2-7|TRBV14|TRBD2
ASSQVGTSGRYEQY
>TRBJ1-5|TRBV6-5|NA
ASGGGPQQPQH
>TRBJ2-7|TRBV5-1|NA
ASSLEWASYEQY
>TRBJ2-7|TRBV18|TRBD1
ASSQRTGTVGEQY
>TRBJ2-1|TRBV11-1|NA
ASSRGYNEQF
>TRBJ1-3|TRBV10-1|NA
ASRRNSGNTIY
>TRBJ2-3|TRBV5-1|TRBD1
ASSPGDRSADTQY
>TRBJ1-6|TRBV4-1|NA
ASSHIQLSSYNSPLH
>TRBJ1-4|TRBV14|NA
ASSQAGQLNEKLF
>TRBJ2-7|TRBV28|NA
ASSPHTGSNSYEQY
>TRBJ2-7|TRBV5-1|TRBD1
ASSLGTGPPGYEQY
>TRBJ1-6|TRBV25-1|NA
ASSDGRSSPLH
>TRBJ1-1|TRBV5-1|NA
ASSLSVGFTEAF
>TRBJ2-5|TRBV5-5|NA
ASSLARGEETQY
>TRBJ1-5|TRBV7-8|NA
ASSWRGGNQPQH
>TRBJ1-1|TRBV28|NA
ASTEERDSTEAF
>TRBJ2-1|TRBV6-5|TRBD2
ASSGAGNYNEQF
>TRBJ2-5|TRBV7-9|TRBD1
ASSLVGTDHATQY
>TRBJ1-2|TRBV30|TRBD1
AWISGQLYGYT
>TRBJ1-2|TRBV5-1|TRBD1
ASSLAGTDYGYT
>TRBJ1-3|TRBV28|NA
ASRLRRFSGNTIY
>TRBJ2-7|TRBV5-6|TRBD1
ASSWGTEDRYEQY
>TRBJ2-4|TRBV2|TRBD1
ASGGQRLAKNIQY
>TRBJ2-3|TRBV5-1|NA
ASSAPGEGTDTQY
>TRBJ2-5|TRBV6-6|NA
ASSSGIWTQY
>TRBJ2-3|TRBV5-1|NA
ASTTPGGDTQY
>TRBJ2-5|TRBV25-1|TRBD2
ASSGGLAGGYQETQY
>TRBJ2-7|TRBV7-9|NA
ASSLEYSEQY
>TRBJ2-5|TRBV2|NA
ASNNRTKDQLGQETQY
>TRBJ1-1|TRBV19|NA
ASSILGGTEAF
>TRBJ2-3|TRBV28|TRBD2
ASSLGLAGDRTQY
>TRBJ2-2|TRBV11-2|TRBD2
ASRPLAGGTGELF
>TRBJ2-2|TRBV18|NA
ASSPFLGINEVTGELF
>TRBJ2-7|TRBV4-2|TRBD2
ASSQGETSGGYEQY
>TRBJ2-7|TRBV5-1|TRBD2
ASSLSGTSKIGNEQY
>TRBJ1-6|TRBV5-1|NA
ASSPGNREFNSPLH